Listed here are 6 T cell receptor beta chains from one sample, sequenced in a study of blood T cell repertoires in COVID-19. The protocol was immunoSEQ multiplex PCR, while the TCRdb copy is restricted to in-frame clones and leaves out a portion. The sample records 100,000 to 150,000 clones, 75% to 90% being singletons. The material sequenced was peripheral blood. All receptors derive from a woman older than 75 with COVID-19, enrolled during active disease.

The chain has TRBV7-2 and TRBJ2-7, with 7 bases lining up with TRBD2. V dropped 5 bases and J dropped 0; count of bases not matched to a gene: 16. The CDR3 sequence is 18 residues long. CDR1 is SGHTA and CDR2 is FQGNSA in the germline V gene. CDR3 loop: CASSVTLAVAHISYEQYF. CDR3 nucleotide sequence: TGTGCCAGCAGCGTTACCCTAGCGGTCGCGCATATCTCCTACGAGCAGTACTTC. Together with reference TRBV7-2 and TRBJ2-7, the CDR3 gives the full variable domain: GAGVSQSPSNKVTEKGKDVELRCDPISGHTALYWYRQSLGQGLEFLIYFQGNSAPDKSGLPSDRFSAERTGGSVSTLTIQRTQQEDSAVYLCASSVTLAVAHISYEQYFGPGTRLTVT.

V usage is TRBV3-1 (or the pseudogene TRBV3-2) and J usage is TRBJ1-2; the D gene is possibly TRBD1 (6 bases). The CDR3 runs to 13 residues. Trimming left V 3 bases short and J 6 bases short, with 11 bases between. Germline CDR1 is LGHDT and CDR2 is YNNKEL (reference sequence). CDR3 in amino acids: CASSHTGNDGYTF. The CDR3 DNA follows: TGTGCCAGCAGCCACACAGGGAACGATGGCTACACCTTC.

The CDR3 DNA sequence: TGTGCCAGCTCACCTTCTGGACAGATGCTCTACGAGCAGTACTTC. It yields the protein CASSPSGQMLYEQYF. The J gene is TRBJ2-7, the V gene TRBV18; possibly TRBD1 for D (6 bases). Germline lookup yields CDR1 KGHSH and CDR2 LQKENI. The CDR3 is 15 residues long. Trimming took 3 bases from V and 3 from J, leaving 15 bases between them.

The gene calls are TRBV5-1 and TRBJ2-5; D is perhaps TRBD2 (6 bases). The germline V gene has CDR1 SGHRS and CDR2 YFSETQ. The CDR3 loop spans 13 amino acids. Trimming cost V 0 bases and J 4 bases, with 7 bases left between them. CDR3 amino acids: CASSLVGGETQYF. The CDR3 DNA is TGCGCCAGCAGCTTGGTCGGGGGAGAGACCCAGTACTTC.

In its sample, this clone was seen once. The DNA of the CDR3 is TGTGCCAGTAGTCCGGGACAGGGAGGCAATCAGCCCCAGCATTTT. Translating gives CASSPGQGGNQPQHF. This chain uses TRBV19 with TRBJ1-5; 9 nucleotides agree with TRBD1. The germline V gene has CDR1 LNHDA and CDR2 SQIVND (reference sequence). With 5 bases clipped from V and 2 bases from J, the junction kept 4 bases outside the gene matches. CDR3 length: 15 residues. Combining the CDR3 with reference TRBV19 and TRBJ1-5 gives the whole variable domain DGGITQSPKYLFRKEGQNVTLSCEQNLNHDAMYWYRQDPGQGLRLIYYSQIVNDFQKGDIAEGYSVSREKKESFPLTVTSAQKNPTAFYLCASSPGQGGNQPQHFGDGTRLSIL.

This chain uses TRBV7-9 with TRBJ1-1, with 7 bases lining up with TRBD1. Germline assignment: CDR1 SEHNR and CDR2 FQNEAQ (reference sequence). This CDR3 is built from 16 residues. The junction had 9 bases not matched to a gene; V was cut back by 1 base and J by 4 bases. The CDR3 DNA sequence: TGTGCCAGCAGCTTAGGCGGAGGGGGCTTGGGCACTGAAGCTTTCTTT. Translation gives CASSLGGGGLGTEAFF.